This TCR beta chain was recorded in a study of blood T cell repertoires in COVID-19. As originally analysed: Estimates of nucleated cell counts were drawn from the amplification of reference gene primers. The protocol was immunoSEQ multiplex PCR, while the TCRdb copy is restricted to in-frame clones and leaves out a portion. D and trimming come from the DNA, and the V and J calls and clone size come from that table. The sample contains approximately 300,000 clones, roughly 90% of which appear only once. The source of this sequence is a man younger than 30 who had recovered from COVID-19. The sequencing sample was made of peripheral blood.

CDR3 region: CASSHPLQTPYEQYF. The CDR3 DNA follows: TGTGCCAGCAGCCACCCCCTTCAGACACCCTACGAGCAGTACTTC. J is TRBJ2-7 and V is TRBV11-2; D unresolved. Trimming cost V 5 bases and J 2 bases, with 16 bases left between them. The CDR3 spans 15 residues. The V gene's germline CDR1 is SGHAT and CDR2 FQNNGV.